Listed below are T cell receptor beta chains from one sample, sequenced in a study of early T cells in non-severe SARS-CoV-2 infection. TCRdb called the 5' RACE reads again in MiXCR, with one record for every CDR3 protein. The data show some 45,000 distinct CDR3 sequences, roughly a tenth seen once. Sequencing used whole blood, obtained at baseline. These receptors were collected from an adult who was a healthcare worker with PCR-confirmed SARS-CoV-2 infection or an uninfected control (not recorded which). CDR3s include the opening cysteine and the closing phenylalanine or tryptophan. Fields, in order: V gene, J gene, D gene, clone size, CDR3 protein, CDR3 DNA. A D gene is named only where the DNA matches it firmly. A clone size is listed for some rows: how often the clone was seen (once, few, many), or a class if it is expanded.

v_call: TRBV20-1
j_call: TRBJ2-5
d_call: .
clone_size: few
cdr3_aa: CSARLAETQYF
cdr3_nt: TGCAGTGCTAGACTGGCAGAGACCCAGTACTTC

v_call: TRBV25-1
j_call: TRBJ1-1
d_call: TRBD1
clone_size: many
cdr3_aa: CASSVPGGNTEAFF
cdr3_nt: TGTGCCAGCAGTGTTCCAGGGGGAAACACTGAAGCTTTCTTT

v_call: TRBV7-9
j_call: TRBJ2-3
d_call: TRBD2
clone_size: few
cdr3_aa: CASSLGVASGSTDTQYF
cdr3_nt: TGTGCCAGCAGCTTAGGAGTGGCTAGCGGGAGCACAGATACGCAGTATTTT

v_call: TRBV29-1
j_call: TRBJ2-7
d_call: .
clone_size: few
cdr3_aa: CSVVPDGRSYEQYF
cdr3_nt: TGCAGCGTTGTCCCGGACGGAAGGTCCTACGAGCAGTACTTC

v_call: TRBV3-1
j_call: TRBJ2-2
d_call: .
clone_size: .
cdr3_aa: CASSQPSNTGELFF
cdr3_nt: TGTGCCAGCAGCCAACCCTCGAACACCGGGGAGCTGTTTTTT

v_call: TRBV11-2
j_call: TRBJ2-1
d_call: TRBD1
clone_size: many
cdr3_aa: CASRQLGRRGQGSYNEQFF
cdr3_nt: TGTGCCAGCCGCCAGCTCGGCCGCCGGGGACAGGGATCCTACAATGAGCAGTTCTTC

v_call: TRBV11-2
j_call: TRBJ2-1
d_call: .
clone_size: few
cdr3_aa: CASSLEVLVDEQFF
cdr3_nt: TGTGCCAGCAGCTTAGAAGTACTAGTGGATGAGCAGTTCTTC

v_call: TRBV7-8
j_call: TRBJ1-2
d_call: .
clone_size: many
cdr3_aa: CASSLEGKRDYGYTF
cdr3_nt: TGTGCCAGCAGCTTAGAAGGGAAGAGGGACTATGGCTACACCTTC

v_call: TRBV29-1
j_call: TRBJ2-1
d_call: .
clone_size: many
cdr3_aa: CSVRRDSAIPEQFF
cdr3_nt: TGCAGCGTTCGTAGGGATTCCGCAATTCCTGAGCAGTTCTTC

v_call: TRBV4-1
j_call: TRBJ1-1
d_call: .
clone_size: .
cdr3_aa: CASRPDPGTEAFF
cdr3_nt: TGCGCCAGCAGACCAGACCCTGGCACTGAAGCTTTCTTT

v_call: TRBV9
j_call: TRBJ1-3
d_call: .
clone_size: many
cdr3_aa: CASSPTGGNTIYF
cdr3_nt: TGTGCCAGCAGCCCGACAGGCGGAAACACCATATATTTT

v_call: TRBV10-2
j_call: TRBJ2-1
d_call: TRBD2
clone_size: few
cdr3_aa: CASSDWGLAGGYEQFF
cdr3_nt: TGCGCCAGCAGTGATTGGGGGCTAGCGGGAGGGTATGAGCAGTTCTTC

v_call: TRBV6-5
j_call: TRBJ2-3
d_call: TRBD2
clone_size: few
cdr3_aa: CASSTSGGADTQYF
cdr3_nt: TGTGCCAGCAGCACTAGCGGGGGTGCAGATACGCAGTATTTT

v_call: TRBV7-6
j_call: TRBJ1-1
d_call: TRBD1
clone_size: .
cdr3_aa: CASSLNAAGGNTEAFF
cdr3_nt: TGTGCCAGCAGCTTAAACGCGGCAGGGGGGAACACTGAAGCTTTCTTT

v_call: TRBV6-1
j_call: TRBJ1-4
d_call: TRBD1
clone_size: few
cdr3_aa: CASSEKGAGNEKLFF
cdr3_nt: TGTGCCAGCAGTGAAAAGGGGGCTGGTAATGAAAAACTGTTTTTT

v_call: TRBV20-1
j_call: TRBJ1-2
d_call: .
clone_size: many
cdr3_aa: CSARVEQSNGYTF
cdr3_nt: TGCAGTGCTAGAGTTGAACAGTCGAATGGCTACACCTTC

v_call: TRBV30
j_call: TRBJ1-1
d_call: TRBD1
clone_size: few
cdr3_aa: CAYDRGGTEAFF
cdr3_nt: TGTGCCTACGACAGGGGTGGGACTGAAGCTTTCTTT

v_call: TRBV30
j_call: TRBJ1-4
d_call: .
clone_size: few
cdr3_aa: CAWSPGSSINEKLFF
cdr3_nt: TGTGCCTGGAGCCCGGGGTCCTCTATTAATGAAAAACTGTTTTTT

v_call: TRBV20-1
j_call: TRBJ2-5
d_call: .
clone_size: .
cdr3_aa: CSASHQETQYF
cdr3_nt: TGCAGTGCTAGCCACCAAGAGACCCAGTACTTC

v_call: TRBV5-1
j_call: TRBJ1-6
d_call: TRBD1
clone_size: few
cdr3_aa: CASSYTGQSHSPLHF
cdr3_nt: TGCGCCAGCAGCTACACGGGACAGTCCCATTCACCCCTCCACTTT